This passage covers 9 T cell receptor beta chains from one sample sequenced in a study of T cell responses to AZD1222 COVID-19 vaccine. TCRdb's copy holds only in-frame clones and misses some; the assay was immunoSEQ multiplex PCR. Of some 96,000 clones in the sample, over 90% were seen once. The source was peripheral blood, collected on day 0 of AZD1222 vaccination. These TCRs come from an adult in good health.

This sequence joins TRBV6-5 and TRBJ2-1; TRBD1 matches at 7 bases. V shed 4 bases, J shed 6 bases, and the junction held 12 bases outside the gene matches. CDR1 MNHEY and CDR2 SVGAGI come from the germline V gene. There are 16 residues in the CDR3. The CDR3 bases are TGTGCCAGCAGTTTAGAGAACGCAAGGGGGCGCAATGAGCAGTTCTTC. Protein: CASSLENARGRNEQFF.

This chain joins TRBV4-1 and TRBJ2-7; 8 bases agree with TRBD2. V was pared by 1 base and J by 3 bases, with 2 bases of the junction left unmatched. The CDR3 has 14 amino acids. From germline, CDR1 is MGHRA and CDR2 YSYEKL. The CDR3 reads CASSQAGGVYEQYF. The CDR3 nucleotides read TGCGCCAGCAGCCAAGCCGGGGGGGTCTACGAGCAGTACTTC.

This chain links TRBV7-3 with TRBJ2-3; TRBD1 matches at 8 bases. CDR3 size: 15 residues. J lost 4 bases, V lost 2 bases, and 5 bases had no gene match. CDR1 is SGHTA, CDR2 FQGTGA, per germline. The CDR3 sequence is CASSLQGASADTQYF. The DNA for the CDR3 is TGTGCCAGCAGCTTACAGGGGGCGAGCGCAGATACGCAGTATTTT.

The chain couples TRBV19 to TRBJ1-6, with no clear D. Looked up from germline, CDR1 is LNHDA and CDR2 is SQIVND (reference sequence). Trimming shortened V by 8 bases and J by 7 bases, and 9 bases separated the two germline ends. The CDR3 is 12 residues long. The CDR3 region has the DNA TGTGCCAGTTCCCTCGGGAATTCACCCCTCCACTTT. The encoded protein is CASSLGNSPLHF.

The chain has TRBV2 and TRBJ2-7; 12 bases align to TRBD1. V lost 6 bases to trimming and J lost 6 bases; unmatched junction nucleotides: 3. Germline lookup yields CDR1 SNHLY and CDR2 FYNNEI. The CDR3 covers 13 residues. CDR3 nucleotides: TGTGCCAGCAGGGGGACAGGGGGCTCCGAGCAGTACTTC. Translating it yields CASRGTGGSEQYF.

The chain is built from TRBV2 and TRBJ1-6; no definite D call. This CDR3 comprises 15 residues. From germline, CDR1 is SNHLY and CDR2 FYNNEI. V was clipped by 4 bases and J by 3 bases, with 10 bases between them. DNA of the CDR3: TGTGCCAGCAGTGGTAGGGCAGGCTATAATTCACCCCTCCACTTT. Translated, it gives CASSGRAGYNSPLHF.

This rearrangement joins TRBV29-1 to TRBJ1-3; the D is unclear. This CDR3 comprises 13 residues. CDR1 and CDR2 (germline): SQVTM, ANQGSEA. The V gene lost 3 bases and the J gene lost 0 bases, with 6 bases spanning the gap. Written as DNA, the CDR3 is TGCAGCGTTGATAAGTACTCTGGAAACACCATATATTTT. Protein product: CSVDKYSGNTIYF.

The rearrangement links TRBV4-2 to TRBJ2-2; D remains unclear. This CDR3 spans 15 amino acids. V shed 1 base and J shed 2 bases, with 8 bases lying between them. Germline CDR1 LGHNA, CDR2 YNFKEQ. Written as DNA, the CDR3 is TGTGCCAGCAGCCAAGTAATCGGAAACACCGGGGAGCTGTTTTTT. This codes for CASSQVIGNTGELFF.

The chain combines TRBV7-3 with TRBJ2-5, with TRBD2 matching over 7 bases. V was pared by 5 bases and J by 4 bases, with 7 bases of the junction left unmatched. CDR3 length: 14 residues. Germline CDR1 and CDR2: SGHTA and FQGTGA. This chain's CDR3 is CASSLRPGGETQYF. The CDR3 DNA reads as TGTGCCAGCAGCCTAAGGCCGGGAGGAGAGACCCAGTACTTC.